Judged by abundance, the clone carrying this T cell receptor (beta chain) is medium-sized. The V end lost 9 bases, the J end lost 3 bases, and 6 bases lay between the germline ends. Germline loops: CDR1 LNHDA, CDR2 SQIVND (reference sequence). This CDR3 region has 11 residues. The data originate from a study of blood T cells in healthy people across ages. Sample-barcoded 5' priming and a J-beta primer mix drove a second PCR of about 6 to 11 cycles. TCRdb passed the 5' RACE reads through MiXCR, listing each CDR3 protein once. The data hold around 1.1 million distinct CDR3 sequences, with around two fifths observed a single time.

The chain recombines TRBV19 with TRBJ2-1, with D unclear. The TCR sequence derives from a man between 18 and 29 years old in good health. The sequencing sample was made of blood. CDR3 amino acids: CASTSYNEQFF. CDR3 coding DNA: TGTGCCAGCACCAGCTACAATGAGCAGTTCTTC.